Listed here are 28 T cell receptor beta chains from one sample, sequenced in a study of blood T cells in healthy people across ages. Primed by a sample-barcoded 5' primer and a J-beta primer mix, a second PCR proceeded for roughly 6 to 12 cycles. TCRdb called the 5' RACE reads again in MiXCR, with one record for every CDR3 protein. The sample holds 800,000 to 950,000 distinct CDR3 sequences, almost 30% seen once. The sample also formed part of further work on T cells of mothers and their children.

The sample taken for sequencing was blood. These receptors were taken from a woman aged 40 to 49 in good health.

This clonotype has only a few counts. V is TRBV10-3 and J is TRBJ1-2; no reliable D call. Germline-derived CDR1 and CDR2 are ENHRY and SYGVKD. V gave up 4 bases and J gave up 8 bases, with 14 bases separating them. This CDR3 has 13 residues. The CDR3 coding sequence is TGTGCCATCAGTGCAGCGCGGGTAACGGGCTACACCTTC. It is translated as CAISAARVTGYTF.

The chain recombines TRBV7-3 with TRBJ2-3; 9 bases are shared with TRBD1. CDR1 is SGHTA and CDR2 is FQGTGA in the germline V gene. The CDR3 extends over 15 amino acids. The V segment lost 5 bases and the J segment 2 bases; nucleotides outside the gene matches: 5. The CDR3 sequence is CASSRTGALTDTQYF. CDR3 coding DNA: TGTGCCAGCAGCCGGACAGGGGCCCTCACAGATACGCAGTATTTT.

This chain links TRBV20-1 with TRBJ1-4; 8 bases match TRBD1. The CDR3 is 19 residues long. V shed 2 bases, J shed 0 bases, and the junction held 14 bases outside the gene matches. Germline V lookup: CDR1 DFQATT, CDR2 SNEGSKA (reference sequence). The CDR3 spells CSARRLGQATFATNEKLFF. As DNA, the CDR3 is TGCAGTGCTAGACGACTGGGACAGGCCACCTTTGCAACTAATGAAAAACTGTTTTTT.

This clonotype was detected many times. The chain has TRBV12-3 or TRBV12-4 and TRBJ2-5; possible D gene TRBD2, 5 bases. The CDR3 spans 14 residues. Trimming shortened V by 5 bases and J by 1 base, and 11 bases separated the two germline ends. The CDR3 DNA is TGTGCCAGCAGTCCACTAGTCAGCCAAGAGACCCAGTACTTC. Its translation is CASSPLVSQETQYF.

The gene calls are TRBV6-6 and TRBJ1-5; the D gene is possibly TRBD1 (6 bases). This CDR3 is built from 16 residues. Per the germline V gene, CDR1 is MNHNY and CDR2 is SVGAGI (reference sequence). Trimming pared 6 bases from V and 4 bases from J, leaving 19 bases between. CDR3 in DNA: TGTGCCAGCAGGTCAAACAGGGACAAGCTTAATCAGCCCCAGCATTTT. This translates into CASRSNRDKLNQPQHF.

This clonotype was detected many times. The V and J genes are TRBV7-8 and TRBJ2-7; unclear D gene. Trimming took off 1 base at V and 5 bases at J, with 12 bases between the two ends. The CDR3 totals 14 residues. Per the germline V gene, CDR1 is SGHVS and CDR2 is FQNEAQ. CDR3 region: CASSLGLGSNEQYF. In DNA form, the CDR3 reads TGTGCCAGCAGCTTAGGGCTAGGATCTAACGAGCAGTACTTC.

This clonotype has only a few counts. V and J are TRBV20-1 and TRBJ1-2, with 9 bases matching TRBD1. This CDR3 contains 14 residues. Trimming at V came to 3 bases and at J to 3 bases, leaving 5 bases not matched to a gene. Germline V gives CDR1 DFQATT, CDR2 SNEGSKA (reference sequence). CDR3 sequence: CSARRQGDYYGYTF. CDR3 in DNA: TGCAGTGCTAGGAGACAGGGGGACTACTATGGCTACACCTTC.

With respect to this clonotype: A much larger clone differs by one base, so this may be a read error. The conserved phenylalanine or tryptophan is not found at the CDR3 terminus, so this likely reflects a read error. The genes are TRBV15 and TRBJ1-2; 8 bases are shared with TRBD1. Germline V lookup: CDR1 LNHNV, CDR2 YYDKDF (reference sequence). Trimming removed 0 bases from V and 6 bases from J; junction bases left unmatched: 6. This CDR3 is 15 amino acids long. The CDR3 here is CATSRDRGHGNGYTV. The CDR3 region has the DNA TGTGCCACCAGCAGAGACAGGGGGCACGGGAATGGCTACACCGTC.

This clonotype was seen repeatedly, ten times or more. The chain uses TRBV20-1 and TRBJ2-4; TRBD1 matches 9 bases. V shed 0 bases and J 7 bases; nucleotides not matched to a gene: 7. The CDR3 length is 15 residues. In germline, CDR1 is DFQATT, CDR2 SNEGSKA (reference sequence). CDR3 in DNA: TGCAGTGCTAGAGAAGTCGCCGGGACAGGGAACATTCAGTACTTC. Encoded protein: CSAREVAGTGNIQYF.

Comment on this clonotype: One base away lies a much larger clone, so this may be a sequencing read error. The genes are TRBV24-1 and TRBJ2-4; D unresolved. CDR3 length: 15 amino acids. Germline assignment: CDR1 KGHDR and CDR2 SFDVKD. The CDR3 bases are TGTGCCACCAGTGACAGTACCGTAGCCAAAAACATTCAGAACTTC. It encodes CATSDSTVAKNIQNF.

With respect to this clonotype: The junction departs from the called germline gene at one end, perhaps through a read error. This chain uses TRBV27 with TRBJ1-5, with D possibly being TRBD1 (5 bases). Per the germline V gene, CDR1 is MNHEY and CDR2 is SMNVEV (reference sequence). The length of the CDR3 is 13 residues. CDR3 DNA: TGTGCCAGCAGAACAGGCCACAATCAGCCCCTGCATTTT. Translating it yields CASRTGHNQPLHF.

This clonotype was seen a handful of times. The chain employs TRBV7-8 and TRBJ2-1; the match to TRBD2 covers 9 bases. Germline CDR1 and CDR2: SGHVS and FQNEAQ. The CDR3 covers 19 residues. The V segment lost 1 base and the J segment 3 bases; nucleotides outside the gene matches: 13. CDR3 loop: CASSLGVVALAGNYNEQFF. In nucleotides, the CDR3 is TGTGCCAGCAGCTTAGGGGTAGTCGCGCTAGCGGGAAACTACAATGAGCAGTTCTTC. The full variable domain, completed using reference TRBV7-8 and TRBJ2-1, is GAGVSQSPRYKVAKRGQDVALRCDPISGHVSLFWYQQALGQGPEFLTYFQNEAQLDKSGLPSDRFFAERPEGSVSTLKIQRTQQEDSAVYLCASSLGVVALAGNYNEQFFGPGTRLTVL.

The V and J genes are TRBV16 and TRBJ1-1; D gene unclear. Germline loops: CDR1 KGHSY, CDR2 FQNENV. CDR3 length: 13 residues. Trimming removed 2 bases from V and 2 bases from J, with 6 bases in between. CDR3 in DNA: TGTGCCAGCAGCCAACTGGGAAACACTGAAGCTTTCTTT. Its translation: CASSQLGNTEAFF.

In regard to this clonotype: A much larger clone differs from this one at a single base, so this may be a read error. The chain couples TRBV28 to TRBJ2-1, with D maybe TRBD1 (6 bases). The CDR3 consists of 14 residues. Germline assignment: CDR1 MDHEN and CDR2 SYDVKM. V was trimmed by 1 base and J by 12 bases, leaving 16 bases between them. The CDR3 nucleotides read TGTGCCAGCAGTTTATTGGGGGCGAGGGATGCGCAGTTCTTC. Its translation is CASSLLGARDAQFF.

This chain connects TRBV7-6 to TRBJ2-2, with 11 bases fitting TRBD1. The CDR3 has 16 residues. The germline CDR1 and CDR2 sequences are SGHVS and FNYEAQ. V was pared by 3 bases and J by 0 bases, with 0 bases of the junction left unmatched. CDR3 sequence: CASSLGQGANTGELFF. The CDR3, as DNA: TGTGCCAGCAGCTTGGGACAGGGGGCGAACACCGGGGAGCTGTTTTTT.

The table lists this clonotype with many counts. The rearrangement joins TRBV5-1 to TRBJ2-3, with 9 bases that match TRBD1. CDR3 length: 15 amino acids. Trimming removed 4 bases from V and 4 bases from J; junction bases left unmatched: 7. Germline CDR1 reads SGHRS; CDR2 reads YFSETQ. This chain's CDR3 is CASSPGDRESDTQYF. In DNA form, the CDR3 reads TGCGCCAGCAGCCCCGGGGACAGGGAATCAGATACGCAGTATTTT.

This clonotype came up many times. The V call is TRBV27, the J call TRBJ1-2, with 9 bases matching TRBD1. Germline V gene sequence: CDR1 MNHEY, CDR2 SMNVEV (reference sequence). Losses at the gene ends were 4 bases for V and 4 bases for J; bases not matched to a gene: 10. The CDR3 totals 16 residues. This CDR3 reads CASSYTPGQGPYGYTF. CDR3 in DNA: TGTGCCAGCAGTTACACCCCGGGACAGGGCCCCTATGGCTACACCTTC.

In this sample, this clonotype turned up many times. V usage is TRBV9 and J usage is TRBJ2-7; tentatively, D is TRBD1 (6 bases). In germline, CDR1 is SGDLS, CDR2 YYNGEE. Trimming shortened V by 3 bases and J by 4 bases, and 11 bases separated the two germline ends. The CDR3 loop spans 13 amino acids. The CDR3 DNA sequence: TGTGCCAGCAGCGCCTACCAGGGGTACGAGCAGTACTTC. Amino acids: CASSAYQGYEQYF.

This clonotype occurred many times. J is TRBJ2-4 and V is TRBV4-2, with D perhaps TRBD1 (6 bases). The CDR3 runs to 17 residues. From germline, CDR1 is LGHNA and CDR2 YNFKEQ. Trimming stripped 4 bases from V and 0 bases from J, with 16 bases between. The CDR3 here is CASSRPGTPKAKNIQYF. The CDR3 DNA is TGTGCCAGCAGCCGACCCGGGACACCTAAAGCCAAAAACATTCAGTACTTC.

The chain has TRBV9 and TRBJ2-4; 12 bases agree with TRBD1. Germline CDR1 SGDLS, CDR2 YYNGEE. Trimming cost V 1 base and J 6 bases; bases outside gene matches: 17. The CDR3 is 20 residues long. The CDR3, as DNA: TGTGCCAGCAGCGTACAAGATGGGACAGGGGGCGGGTTCGCTAGAAACATTCAGTACTTC. This gives the protein CASSVQDGTGGGFARNIQYF.

There are many counts of this clonotype. This chain connects TRBV2 to TRBJ2-7; 11 nucleotides line up with TRBD2. The trim removed 4 bases at V and 6 bases at J, leaving 5 bases unmatched. Germline V gene sequence: CDR1 SNHLY, CDR2 FYNNEI. CDR3 size: 14 residues. CDR3 DNA sequence: TGTGCCAGCAGTGTACTAGCGGGGGAAGGCGAGCAGTACTTC. It translates to CASSVLAGEGEQYF.

Many counts were recorded for this clonotype. V gene TRBV4-3 combines with J gene TRBJ2-3, with D unclear. V was cut by 0 bases and J by 0 bases, with 10 bases left in between. There are 16 residues in the CDR3. Germline V gives CDR1 LGHNA, CDR2 YSLEER. CDR3 DNA: TGCGCCAGCAGCCAAGACCGCGGCTCTAGCACAGATACGCAGTATTTT. As protein: CASSQDRGSSTDTQYF.

The chain links TRBV6-1 to TRBJ1-1, with D possibly TRBD1 on 5 matching bases. Germline loops: CDR1 MNHNS, CDR2 SASEGT. V lost 9 bases, J lost 4 bases, and 18 bases lay in between. The CDR3 length is 14 residues. CDR3 amino acids: CASAKEKGTTEAFF. For the CDR3, the DNA is TGTGCCAGTGCTAAAGAGAAGGGGACCACTGAAGCTTTCTTT.

Ten or more counts support this clonotype. The genes are TRBV15 and TRBJ2-5; a possible D gene is TRBD2 (6 bases). CDR1 is LNHNV, CDR2 YYDKDF, per germline (reference sequence). CDR3 length: 14 residues. The ends were cut back, 0 bases at V and 5 bases at J, with 10 bases in the middle. This chain's CDR3 is CATSRDRGRETQYF. The CDR3 DNA reads as TGTGCCACCAGCAGAGATCGGGGGAGGGAGACCCAGTACTTC.

This clonotype showed up many times. J is TRBJ1-1 and V is TRBV6-5, with 7 bases aligning to TRBD1. Trimming took 8 bases from V and 3 from J; bases not matched to a gene: 9. The CDR3 contains 14 residues. Germline CDR1 reads MNHEY; CDR2 reads SVGAGI. The CDR3 region has the DNA TGTGCCAGCCAAGGGGGCTTTTGGGACACTGAAGCTTTCTTT. Translated: CASQGGFWDTEAFF.

This clonotype was observed at least ten times. The chain employs TRBV7-8 and TRBJ2-7; no clear D gene. The CDR3 is 13 residues long. Germline assignment: CDR1 SGHVS and CDR2 FQNEAQ. Trimming left V 7 bases short and J 1 base short, with 11 bases between. The CDR3 loop reads CASTPWESYEQYF. CDR3 sequence (DNA): TGTGCCAGCACCCCGTGGGAATCCTACGAGCAGTACTTC. Full variable domain (missing parts from reference TRBV7-8 and TRBJ2-7): GAGVSQSPRYKVAKRGQDVALRCDPISGHVSLFWYQQALGQGPEFLTYFQNEAQLDKSGLPSDRFFAERPEGSVSTLKIQRTQQEDSAVYLCASTPWESYEQYFGPGTRLTVT.

The chain links TRBV12-3 or TRBV12-4 to TRBJ2-4; TRBD2 agrees at 13 bases. V lost 4 bases, J lost 13 bases, and 13 bases stayed unmatched. This CDR3 has 16 residues. The CDR3 nucleotides are TGTGCCAGCAGTTGGGGACTAGCGGGGTCTTACAATGAGCAGTACTTC. Translating gives CASSWGLAGSYNEQYF.

This clonotype was observed many times. The gene calls are TRBV5-1 and TRBJ2-1; 10 bases are a match to TRBD2. V lost 2 bases to trimming and J lost 8 bases; unmatched junction nucleotides: 4. Germline loops: CDR1 SGHRS, CDR2 YFSETQ. This CDR3 has 14 amino acids. The CDR3 reads CASSFALAGDEQFF. CDR3 nucleotide sequence: TGCGCCAGCAGCTTCGCCCTAGCGGGGGATGAGCAGTTCTTC.